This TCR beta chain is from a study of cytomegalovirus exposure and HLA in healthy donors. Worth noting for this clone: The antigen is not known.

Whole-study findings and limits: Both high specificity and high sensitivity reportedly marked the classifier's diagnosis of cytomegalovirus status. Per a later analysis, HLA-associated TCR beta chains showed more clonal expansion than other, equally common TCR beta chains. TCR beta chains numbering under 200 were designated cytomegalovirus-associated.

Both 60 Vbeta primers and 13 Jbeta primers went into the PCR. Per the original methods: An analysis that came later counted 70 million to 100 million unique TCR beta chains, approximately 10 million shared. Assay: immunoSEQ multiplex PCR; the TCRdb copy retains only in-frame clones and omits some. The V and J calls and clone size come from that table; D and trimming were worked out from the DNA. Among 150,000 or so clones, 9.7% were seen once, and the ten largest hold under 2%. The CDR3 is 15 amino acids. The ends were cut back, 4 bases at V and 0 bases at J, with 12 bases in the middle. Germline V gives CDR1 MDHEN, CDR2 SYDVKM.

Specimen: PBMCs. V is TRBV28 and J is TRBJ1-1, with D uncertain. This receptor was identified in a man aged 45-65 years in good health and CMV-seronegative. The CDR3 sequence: CASSSAGGMNTEAFF. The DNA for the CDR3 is TGTGCCAGCAGTTCCGCGGGCGGGATGAACACTGAAGCTTTCTTT.